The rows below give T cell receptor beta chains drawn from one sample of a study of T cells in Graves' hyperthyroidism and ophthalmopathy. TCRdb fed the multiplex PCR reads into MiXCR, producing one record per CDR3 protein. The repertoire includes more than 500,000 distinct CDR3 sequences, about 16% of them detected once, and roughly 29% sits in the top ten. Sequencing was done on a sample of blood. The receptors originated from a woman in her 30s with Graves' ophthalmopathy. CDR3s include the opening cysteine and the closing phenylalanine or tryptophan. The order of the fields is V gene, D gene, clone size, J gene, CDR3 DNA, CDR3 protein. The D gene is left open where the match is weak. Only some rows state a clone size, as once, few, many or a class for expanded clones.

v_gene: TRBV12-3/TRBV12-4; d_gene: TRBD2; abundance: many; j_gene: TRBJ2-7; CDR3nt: TGTGCCAGCAGCGGGACTAGCGGACTCTCCTACGAGCAGTACTTC; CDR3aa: CASSGTSGLSYEQYF
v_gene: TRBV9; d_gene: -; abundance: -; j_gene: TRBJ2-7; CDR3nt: TGTGCCAGCAGCGTAGGTGCAGGGGAATACTCCGAGCAGTACTTC; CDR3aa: CASSVGAGEYSEQYF
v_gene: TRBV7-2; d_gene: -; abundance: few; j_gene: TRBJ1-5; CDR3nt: TGTGCCAGCAGCCAAGACCCTCGAGGACAGCCCCAGCATTTT; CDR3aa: CASSQDPRGQPQHF
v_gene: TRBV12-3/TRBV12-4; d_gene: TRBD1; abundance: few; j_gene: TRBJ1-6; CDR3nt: TGTGCCAGCAGTTTGGGACAGGGGGAATCACCCCTCCACTTT; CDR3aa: CASSLGQGESPLHF
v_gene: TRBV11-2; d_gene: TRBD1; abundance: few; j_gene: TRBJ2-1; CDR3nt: TGTGCCAGCAGCCGTCGTGGGACAGGGCTCGGAGAGCAGTTCTTC; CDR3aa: CASSRRGTGLGEQFF
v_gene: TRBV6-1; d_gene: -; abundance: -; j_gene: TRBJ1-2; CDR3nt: TGTGCCAGCAGTGAAGATCGGGACGGCTATGGCTACACCTTC; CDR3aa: CASSEDRDGYGYTF
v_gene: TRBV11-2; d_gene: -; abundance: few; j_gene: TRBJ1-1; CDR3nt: TGTGCCAGCAGCTTAATCCCGTCCGGGGGGCGGTACACTGAAGCTTTCTTT; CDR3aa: CASSLIPSGGRYTEAFF
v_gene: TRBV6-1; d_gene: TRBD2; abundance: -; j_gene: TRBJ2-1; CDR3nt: TGTGCCACAGGACTAGCGGGAGGAACCAATGAGCAGTTCTTC; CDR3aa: CATGLAGGTNEQFF
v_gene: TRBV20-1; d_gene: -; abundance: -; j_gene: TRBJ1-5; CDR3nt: TGCAGTGCTAGGGATACGAGGTTTGGTAGCAATCAGCCCCAGCATTTT; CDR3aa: CSARDTRFGSNQPQHF
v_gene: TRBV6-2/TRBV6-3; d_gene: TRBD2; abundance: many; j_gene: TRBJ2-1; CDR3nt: TGTGCCAGCAGCCCGCAGGGACTAGCGGGAGAGGGTGCCTACAATGAGCAGTTCTTC; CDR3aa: CASSPQGLAGEGAYNEQFF
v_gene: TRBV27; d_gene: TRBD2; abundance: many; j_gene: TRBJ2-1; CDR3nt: TGTGCCAGCAGCGGGAGCGGGAGGCCCCATGAGCAGTTCTTC; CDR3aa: CASSGSGRPHEQFF
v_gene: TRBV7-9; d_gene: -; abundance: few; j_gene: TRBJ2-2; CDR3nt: TGTGCCAGCAGCTTAGGTTCTCAAGGAAGGGAACTGTTTTTT; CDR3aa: CASSLGSQGRELFF